Below are 17 T cell receptor beta chains sequenced from a single sample in a study of cytomegalovirus exposure and HLA in healthy donors. Primers: 60 Vbeta forward and 13 Jbeta reverse. Clones were read by immunoSEQ multiplex PCR, and TCRdb kept only the in-frame ones, dropping some. The sample shows approximately 130,000 clones, roughly three quarters of them seen only once. The sample taken for sequencing was PBMCs. The source is a woman between 40 and 55 years old in good health and CMV-seronegative.

V and J are TRBV5-6 and TRBJ2-5; D may be TRBD1 (5 bases). The germline gives CDR1 SGHDT, CDR2 YYEEEE. The CDR3 is 16 residues long. Deletions cut 1 base from V and 5 bases from J, with 18 bases between. In nucleotides, the CDR3 is TGTGCCAGCAGCTTGACCATGCAGGGATGGCGGGAGACCCAGTACTTC. It specifies CASSLTMQGWRETQYF.

The V and J genes are TRBV27 and TRBJ2-5; the match to TRBD2 covers 9 bases. Judging by the DNA end, TRBJ2-7 fits better; the J call may be wrong. The CDR3 is 17 amino acids. In germline, CDR1 is MNHEY, CDR2 SMNVEV (reference sequence). CDR3 coding DNA: TGTGCCAGCAGTCCAATAGCGGGGGTTCTTACGAGCATCGAGCAGTACTTC. It yields the protein CASSPIAGVLTSIEQYF.

This clone was counted once. V usage is TRBV6-5 and J usage is TRBJ2-3, with 12 bases aligning to TRBD2. Trimming cost V 6 bases and J 3 bases; bases outside gene matches: 4. The CDR3 runs 15 residues. CDR1 and CDR2 (germline): MNHEY, SVGAGI. The CDR3 region is CASSASGGATDTQYF. DNA of the CDR3: TGTGCCAGCAGCGCTAGCGGGGGGGCGACAGATACGCAGTATTTT.

This chain connects TRBV7-7 to TRBJ2-3, with 11 bases fitting TRBD1. Germline CDR1 reads SSHAT; CDR2 reads FNYEAQ (reference sequence). The ends lost 5 bases at V and 3 bases at J; junction bases unmatched: 4. This CDR3 has 15 residues. The CDR3 region is CASSAGTGGTDTQYF. The CDR3 DNA sequence: TGTGCCAGCAGCGCCGGGACAGGGGGTACAGATACGCAGTATTTT.

Only one count was recorded for this clone. This chain connects TRBV7-3 to TRBJ2-2, with D possibly being TRBD2 (6 bases). Deletions cut 8 bases from V and 5 bases from J, with 18 bases between. Looked up from germline, CDR1 is SGHTA and CDR2 is FQGTGA. The CDR3 is made up of 15 amino acids. The CDR3 region has the DNA TGTGCCAGCTCTCGCGGGGTAGCGGAAACCGGGGAGCTGTTTTTT. Its protein is CASSRGVAETGELFF.

This clone was detected a few times. The chain employs TRBV5-1 and TRBJ2-3; weak D call: TRBD2 (6 bases). The germline V and J ends were trimmed by 5 bases and 0 bases, with 13 bases remaining between them. The CDR3 sequence is 15 residues long. CDR1 is SGHRS and CDR2 is YFSETQ in the germline V gene. The CDR3, as DNA: TGCGCCAGCAGTATTGTGGGAGGTAGCACAGATACGCAGTATTTT. Residues: CASSIVGGSTDTQYF.

This clone was observed a single time. The V and J genes are TRBV10-1 and TRBJ2-7; 10 nucleotides match TRBD1. The J segment lost 4 bases and the V segment lost 2 bases, leaving 2 bases of the junction unmatched. The V gene's germline CDR1 is WNHNN and CDR2 SYGVQD (reference sequence). This CDR3 contains 14 residues. Here the CDR3 DNA reads TGCGCCAGCAGTGAGGGGACAGGGGCGTACGAGCAGTACTTC. It encodes CASSEGTGAYEQYF.

The chain couples TRBV4-1 to TRBJ2-1, with TRBD2 as a possible D gene (6 bases). The length of the CDR3 is 16 residues. Trimming stripped 0 bases from V and 5 bases from J, with 14 bases between. The germline gives CDR1 MGHRA, CDR2 YSYEKL. The CDR3: CASSQDGSWGDNEQFF. The CDR3 bases are TGCGCCAGCAGCCAAGACGGGAGTTGGGGGGACAATGAGCAGTTCTTC.

The V gene is TRBV19, the J gene TRBJ2-3, with D maybe TRBD1 (5 bases). Germline CDR1 reads LNHDA; CDR2 reads SQIVND (reference sequence). CDR3 size: 15 residues. Trimming took off 7 bases at V and 0 bases at J, with 14 bases between the two ends. The CDR3 DNA follows: TGTGCCAGTACCGATAGGGGCTCAAGCACAGATACGCAGTATTTT. Amino acids: CASTDRGSSTDTQYF. Full variable domain (remainder filled in from reference TRBV19 and TRBJ2-3): DGGITQSPKYLFRKEGQNVTLSCEQNLNHDAMYWYRQDPGQGLRLIYYSQIVNDFQKGDIAEGYSVSREKKESFPLTVTSAQKNPTAFYLCASTDRGSSTDTQYFGPGTRLTVL.

The chain links TRBV4-2 to TRBJ2-4, with no clear D. The CDR3 is made up of 16 amino acids. Germline loops: CDR1 LGHNA, CDR2 YNFKEQ. V was shortened by 0 bases and J by 0 bases, with 9 bases between the two germline ends. The CDR3 sequence: CASSQDNVLAKNIQYF. The CDR3, as DNA: TGTGCCAGCAGCCAAGACAACGTACTAGCCAAAAACATTCAGTACTTC.

CDR3 DNA: TGTGCCAGTAGTATAGGGGCGGGCAATGAGCAGTTCTTC. Translating it yields CASSIGAGNEQFF. The V gene is TRBV19, the J gene TRBJ2-1; D may be TRBD2 (5 bases). There are 13 residues in the CDR3. The V and J ends lost 1 base and 6 bases respectively, with 7 bases between them. CDR1 and CDR2 (germline): LNHDA, SQIVND (reference sequence).

The chain links TRBV9 to TRBJ1-2; 8 bases are shared with TRBD1. The V gene end was trimmed by 5 bases and the J gene end by 7 bases; junction bases not matched to a gene: 13. Looked up from germline, CDR1 is SGDLS and CDR2 is YYNGEE. The CDR3 runs to 15 residues. This chain's CDR3 is CASSETGTGAVGYTF. The CDR3 coding sequence is TGTGCCAGCAGTGAAACCGGGACAGGCGCCGTTGGCTACACCTTC.

V is TRBV29-1 and J is TRBJ2-3, with a possible D match to TRBD2 (6 bases). The germline V gene encodes CDR1 SQVTM and CDR2 ANQGSEA. Trimming took 7 bases from V and 4 from J, leaving 21 bases between them. This CDR3 comprises 15 residues. The CDR3 DNA follows: TGCAGCGCCGGGGCGGTAATAGCTAGCGCAGATACGCAGTATTTT. Translated, it gives CSAGAVIASADTQYF.

The J gene is TRBJ2-3, the V gene TRBV9; no reliable D call. The CDR3 totals 20 residues. V lost 0 bases to trimming and J lost 1 base, with 24 bases between them. CDR1 and CDR2 from the germline V gene are SGDLS and YYNGEE. This CDR3 reads CASSVGLVPVGLSGTDTQYF. DNA of the CDR3: TGTGCCAGCAGCGTAGGACTGGTGCCTGTGGGTCTCTCGGGCACAGATACGCAGTATTTT.

The rearrangement joins TRBV19 to TRBJ2-3; tentatively, D is TRBD1 (6 bases). Germline CDR1 is LNHDA and CDR2 is SQIVND (reference sequence). The germline V and J ends were trimmed by 9 bases and 2 bases, with 12 bases remaining between them. The CDR3 length is 13 residues. In DNA, the CDR3 is TGTGCCAGCAGGGGCATCCCCACAGATACGCAGTATTTT. Its protein is CASRGIPTDTQYF.

The genes are TRBV5-1 and TRBJ1-3, with 7 positions matching TRBD1. The V segment lost 4 bases and the J segment 2 bases; nucleotides outside the gene matches: 3. Germline V gene sequence: CDR1 SGHRS, CDR2 YFSETQ. The CDR3 consists of 14 residues. Here the CDR3 DNA reads TGCGCCAGCAGCCCCGACAGGGCTGGAAACACCATATATTTT. Amino acid sequence: CASSPDRAGNTIYF.

This clone was observed at least ten times. The J gene is TRBJ1-2, the V gene TRBV11-2; 9 bases align to TRBD1. CDR3 length: 16 residues. Germline CDR1 and CDR2: SGHAT and FQNNGV. V lost 5 bases, J lost 6 bases, and 13 bases stayed unmatched. In nucleotides, the CDR3 is TGTGCCAGCAGCCGGGCCGGGACAGGGTCTTGGCATGGCTACACCTTC. It encodes CASSRAGTGSWHGYTF.